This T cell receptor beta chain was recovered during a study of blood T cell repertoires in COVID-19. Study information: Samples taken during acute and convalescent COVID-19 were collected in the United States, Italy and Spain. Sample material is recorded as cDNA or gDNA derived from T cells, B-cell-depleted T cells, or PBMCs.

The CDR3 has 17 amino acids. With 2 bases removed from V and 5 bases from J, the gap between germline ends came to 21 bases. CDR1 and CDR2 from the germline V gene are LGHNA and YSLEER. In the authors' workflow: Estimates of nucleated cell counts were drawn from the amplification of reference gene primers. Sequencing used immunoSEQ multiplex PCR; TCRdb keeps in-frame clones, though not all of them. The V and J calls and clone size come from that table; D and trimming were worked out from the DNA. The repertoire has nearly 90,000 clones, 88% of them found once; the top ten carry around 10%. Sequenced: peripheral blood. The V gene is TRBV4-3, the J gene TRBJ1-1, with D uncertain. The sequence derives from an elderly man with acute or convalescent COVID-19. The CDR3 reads CASSQIEGGYGDTEAFF. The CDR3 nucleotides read TGCGCCAGCAGCCAAATTGAGGGAGGGTATGGAGATACTGAAGCTTTCTTT.